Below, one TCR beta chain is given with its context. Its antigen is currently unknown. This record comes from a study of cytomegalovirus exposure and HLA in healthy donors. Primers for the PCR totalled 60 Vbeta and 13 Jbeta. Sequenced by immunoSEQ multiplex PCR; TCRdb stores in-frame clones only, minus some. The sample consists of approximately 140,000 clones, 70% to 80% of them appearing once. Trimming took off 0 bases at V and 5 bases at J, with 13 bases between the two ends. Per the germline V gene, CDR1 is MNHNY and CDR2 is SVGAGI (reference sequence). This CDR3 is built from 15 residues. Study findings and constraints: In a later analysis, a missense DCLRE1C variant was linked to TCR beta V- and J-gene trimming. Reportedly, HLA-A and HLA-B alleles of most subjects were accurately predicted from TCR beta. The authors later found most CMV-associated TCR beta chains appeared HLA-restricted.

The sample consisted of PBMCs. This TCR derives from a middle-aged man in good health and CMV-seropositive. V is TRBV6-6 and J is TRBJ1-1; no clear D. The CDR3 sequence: CASSYSPGSRTEAFF. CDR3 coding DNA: TGTGCCAGCAGTTACTCGCCGGGATCGAGAACTGAAGCTTTCTTT.